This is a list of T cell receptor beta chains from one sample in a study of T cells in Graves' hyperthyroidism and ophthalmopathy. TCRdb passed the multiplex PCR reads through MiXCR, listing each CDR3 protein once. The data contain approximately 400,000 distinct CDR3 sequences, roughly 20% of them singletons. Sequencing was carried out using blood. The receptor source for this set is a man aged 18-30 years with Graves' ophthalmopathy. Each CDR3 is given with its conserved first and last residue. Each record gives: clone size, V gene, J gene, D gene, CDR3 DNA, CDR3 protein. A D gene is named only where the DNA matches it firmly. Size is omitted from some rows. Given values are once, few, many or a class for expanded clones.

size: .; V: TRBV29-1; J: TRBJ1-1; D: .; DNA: TGCAGCGTTGATGACACTGAAGCTTTCTTT; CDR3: CSVDDTEAFF
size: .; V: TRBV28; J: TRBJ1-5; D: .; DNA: TGTGCCAGCAGTCAATCCTGGCAGCCCCAGCATTTT; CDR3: CASSQSWQPQHF
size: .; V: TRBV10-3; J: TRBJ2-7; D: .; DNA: TGTGCCATCGCGACAGGGAGGGAGTACGAGCAGTACTTC; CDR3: CAIATGREYEQYF
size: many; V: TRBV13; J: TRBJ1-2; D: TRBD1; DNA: TGTGCCAGCAGCTTGACAGGGCGGCAAGGCTACACCTTC; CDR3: CASSLTGRQGYTF
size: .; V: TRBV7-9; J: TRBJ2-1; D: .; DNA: TGTGCCAGCAGACCTAGGGACACTTCCTACAATGAGCAGTTCTTC; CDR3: CASRPRDTSYNEQFF
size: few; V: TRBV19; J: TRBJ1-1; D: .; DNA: TGTGCCACCTCTACGGCAGTGAACACTGAAGCTTTCTTT; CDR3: CATSTAVNTEAFF
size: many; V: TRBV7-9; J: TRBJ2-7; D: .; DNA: TGTGCCAGCAGCCCGTCAGAGGGAGCGACCTACTACGAGCAGTACTTC; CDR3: CASSPSEGATYYEQYF
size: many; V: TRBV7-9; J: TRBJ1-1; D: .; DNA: TGTGCCAGCAGCTTCGGGCCAACTGAAGCTTTCTTT; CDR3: CASSFGPTEAFF
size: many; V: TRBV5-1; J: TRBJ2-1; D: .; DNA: TGCGCCAGCAGCTCGGGGACTTTCACCTCCTACAATGAGCAGTTCTTC; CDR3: CASSSGTFTSYNEQFF
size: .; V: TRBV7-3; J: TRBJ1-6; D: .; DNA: TGTGCCAGCAGCTTACTACCTTTGAGGGAGGGGATATATAATTCACCCCTCCACTTT; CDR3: CASSLLPLREGIYNSPLHF
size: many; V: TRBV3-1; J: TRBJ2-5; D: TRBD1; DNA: TGTGCCAGCAGCCAAGTCGGGGACAGGTCGCCGACCCAGTACTTC; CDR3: CASSQVGDRSPTQYF
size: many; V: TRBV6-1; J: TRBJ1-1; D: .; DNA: TGTGCCAGCAGCACCCGCGGCCTGAGACGAGCTTTGAACACTGAAGCTTTCTTT; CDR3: CASSTRGLRRALNTEAFF
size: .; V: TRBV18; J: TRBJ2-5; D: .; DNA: TGTGCCAGCTCACCACCTTCTTTTCAGAAAGAGACCCAGTACTTC; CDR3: CASSPPSFQKETQYF
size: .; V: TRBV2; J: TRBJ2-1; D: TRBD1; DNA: TGTGCCAGCAGTGAGGGCAGGGGGACCTACAATGAGCAGTTCTTC; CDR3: CASSEGRGTYNEQFF
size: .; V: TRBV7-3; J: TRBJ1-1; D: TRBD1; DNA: TGTGCCAGCAGCGCACAGGGGGCGCCCACTGAAGCTTTCTTT; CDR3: CASSAQGAPTEAFF
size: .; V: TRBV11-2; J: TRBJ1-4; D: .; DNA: TGTGCCAGCAGCTCTACGATTAGCAGCTCGTGGCAGGGACCTGAAAAACTGTTTTTT; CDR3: CASSSTISSSWQGPEKLFF
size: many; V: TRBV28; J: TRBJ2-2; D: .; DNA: TGTGCCAGCAGGGGGGGGGGCGCAAACACCGGGGAGCTGTTTTTT; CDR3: CASRGGGANTGELFF
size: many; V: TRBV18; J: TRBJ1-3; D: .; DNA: TGTGCCAGTTTACAGGCCCTCTCTGGAAACACCATATATTTT; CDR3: CASLQALSGNTIYF
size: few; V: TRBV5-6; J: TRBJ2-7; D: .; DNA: TGTGCCAGTTCCTGGGGGGGCGGCGACGAGCAGTACTTC; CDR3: CASSWGGGDEQYF
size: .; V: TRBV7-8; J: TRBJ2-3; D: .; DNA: TGTGCCAGCAGCTTAGAGATCGGAGGGGCGAGCACAGATACGCAGTATTTT; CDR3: CASSLEIGGASTDTQYF
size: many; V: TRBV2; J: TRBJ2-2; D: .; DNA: TGTGCCAGCAGTGACAGGGGCGACACCGGGGAGCTGTTTTTT; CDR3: CASSDRGDTGELFF
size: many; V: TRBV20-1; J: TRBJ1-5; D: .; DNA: TGCAGTGCTTCGGGGCCCGATCAGCCCCAGCATTTT; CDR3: CSASGPDQPQHF
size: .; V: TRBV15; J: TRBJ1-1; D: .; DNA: TGTGCCACCAGCAGAGGGGGGAACCAAAACACTGAAGCTTTCTTT; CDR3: CATSRGGNQNTEAFF
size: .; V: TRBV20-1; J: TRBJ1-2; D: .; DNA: TGCAGTGCTATTCGCCAGCCCAACACCGGGACAAACCATGGCTACACCTTC; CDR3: CSAIRQPNTGTNHGYTF
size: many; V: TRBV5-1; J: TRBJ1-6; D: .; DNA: TGCGCCAGCAGCCTAGGACAGCCGAATTCACCCCTCCACTTT; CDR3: CASSLGQPNSPLHF
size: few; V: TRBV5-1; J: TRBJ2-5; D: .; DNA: TGCGCCAGCAGCTTCCCCGCTTGGGCGGGACAAGAGACCCAGTACTTC; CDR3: CASSFPAWAGQETQYF
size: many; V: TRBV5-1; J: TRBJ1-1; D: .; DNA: TGCGCCAGCAGCACAACCGGGCCCCACACTGAAGCTTTCTTT; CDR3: CASSTTGPHTEAFF
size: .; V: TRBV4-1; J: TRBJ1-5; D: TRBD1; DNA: TGCGCCAGCAGCCAAGGGACAGGGGATCAGCCCCAGCATTTT; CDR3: CASSQGTGDQPQHF
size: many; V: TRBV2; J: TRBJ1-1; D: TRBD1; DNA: TGTGCCAGCACCGGACAGGCGAACACTGAAGCTTTCTTT; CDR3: CASTGQANTEAFF
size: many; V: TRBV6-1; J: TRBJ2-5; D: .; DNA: TGTGCCAGCAGCTTAGCCCAGGAACTCCAGGAGACCCAGTACTTC; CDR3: CASSLAQELQETQYF
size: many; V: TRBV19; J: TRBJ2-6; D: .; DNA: TGTGCCAGTAGTACCACGTGGGGTGGACCGGGGGCCAACGTCCTGACTTTC; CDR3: CASSTTWGGPGANVLTF
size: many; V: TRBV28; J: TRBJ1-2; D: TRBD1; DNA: TGTGCCAGCAGTGTGGACAGGGGAAGAGGCGGCTACACCTTC; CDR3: CASSVDRGRGGYTF
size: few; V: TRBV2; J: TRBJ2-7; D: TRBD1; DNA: TGTGCCAGCAGCGTCAGACAGGGGACCTACGAGCAGTACTTC; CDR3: CASSVRQGTYEQYF
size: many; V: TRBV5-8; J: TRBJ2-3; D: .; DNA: TGTGCCAGCAGCTTGGCTCCAGCGGGACAGCCCACAGATACGCAGTATTTT; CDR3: CASSLAPAGQPTDTQYF
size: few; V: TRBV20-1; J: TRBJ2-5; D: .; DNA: TGCAGTGCTAGTAAAGGCAGGGGTACGGAGACCCAGTACTTC; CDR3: CSASKGRGTETQYF
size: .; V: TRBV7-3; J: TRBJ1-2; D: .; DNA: TGTGCCAGCAGCCTCAGGACCGGCTATGGCTACACCTTC; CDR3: CASSLRTGYGYTF
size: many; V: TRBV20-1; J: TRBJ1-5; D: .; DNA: TGCAGTGCTAGAGACCAACCGGGGCCCCAGAGGCCCCAGCATTTT; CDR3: CSARDQPGPQRPQHF
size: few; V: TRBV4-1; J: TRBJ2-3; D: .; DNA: TGCGCCAGCAGCCGCCTCGACAAGCATACGCAGTATTTT; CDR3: CASSRLDKHTQYF
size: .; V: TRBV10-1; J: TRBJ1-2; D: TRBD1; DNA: TGCGCCAGCAGTGAAAATCGAGGGGACAGGGTAGTATCGGGGGACTATGGCTACACCTTC; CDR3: CASSENRGDRVVSGDYGYTF
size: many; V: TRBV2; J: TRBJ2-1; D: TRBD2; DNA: TGTGCCAGCAAGGGACTAGCTGGGGATGAGCAGTTCTTC; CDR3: CASKGLAGDEQFF
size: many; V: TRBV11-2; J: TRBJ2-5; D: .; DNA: TGTGCCAGCACCACCTCCACGGGGGCGCGAGGGACCCAGTACTTC; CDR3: CASTTSTGARGTQYF